These 30 T cell receptor beta chains were sequenced from one sample in a study of CD8+CD57+ T cells in acquired aplastic anemia. Profiling that covered TCR beta VDJ and CDR3 relied on genomic DNA as its template. TCRdb analysed the reads with MiXCR anew, one entry per CDR3 protein. The table lists more than 40,000 distinct CDR3 sequences, around 70% of them singletons. The sequencing sample was made of sorted CD4+, CD8+, or CD8+CD57+ T cells (not recorded which) from PBMCs. The origin of the receptors is a human donor in good health, serving as a control.

This chain links TRBV19 with TRBJ1-1, with TRBD1 matching 7 bases. V lost 2 bases and J lost 3; bases outside the gene matches: 0. The CDR3 spans 13 residues. Germline values: CDR1 LNHDA, CDR2 SQIVND (reference sequence). The CDR3 reads CASSITGDTEAFF. The CDR3 DNA is TGTGCCAGTAGTATAACAGGGGACACTGAAGCTTTCTTT. Drawing the rest from reference TRBV19 and TRBJ1-1, the complete variable domain is DGGITQSPKYLFRKEGQNVTLSCEQNLNHDAMYWYRQDPGQGLRLIYYSQIVNDFQKGDIAEGYSVSREKKESFPLTVTSAQKNPTAFYLCASSITGDTEAFFGQGTRLTVV.

This clonotype was seen a handful of times. The chain couples TRBV9 to TRBJ1-1, with TRBD1 matching 7 bases. Germline CDR1 is SGDLS and CDR2 is YYNGEE. Losses at the gene ends were 3 bases for V and 2 bases for J; bases not matched to a gene: 13. The CDR3 spans 17 residues. The CDR3 region is CASSGGDRQGGNTEAFF. The CDR3 nucleotides read TGTGCCAGCAGCGGGGGGGACCGACAGGGAGGAAACACTGAAGCTTTCTTT.

The V gene is TRBV29-1, the J gene TRBJ1-1; no clear D. Germline CDR1 and CDR2: SQVTM and ANQGSEA. V dropped 7 bases and J dropped 0 bases, with 12 bases sitting between them. The CDR3 is 13 amino acids. In DNA, the CDR3 is TGCAGCGCTCTCGGCAGGATGAACACTGAAGCTTTCTTT. This gives the protein CSALGRMNTEAFF. Full variable domain (rest looked up from reference TRBV29-1 and TRBJ1-1): SAVISQKPSRDICQRGTSLTIQCQVDSQVTMMFWYRQQPGQSLTLIATANQGSEATYESGFVIDKFPISRPNLTFSTLTVSNMSPEDSSIYLCSALGRMNTEAFFGQGTRLTVV.

The V gene is TRBV7-8, the J gene TRBJ2-5, with 8 bases aligning to TRBD2. The CDR3 is 13 amino acids. Germline V gene sequence: CDR1 SGHVS, CDR2 FQNEAQ. The J segment lost 5 bases and the V segment lost 6 bases, leaving 5 bases of the junction unmatched. The CDR3 DNA follows: TGTGCCAGCAGAAATAGCGGGGTTGAGACCCAGTACTTC. Its translation is CASRNSGVETQYF.

This clonotype was observed a few times. This rearrangement joins TRBV2 to TRBJ2-2; D may match TRBD1 or TRBD2 (5 bases each). CDR1 and CDR2 from the germline V gene are SNHLY and FYNNEI. V shed 7 bases and J shed 0 bases, with 9 bases lying between them. The CDR3 length is 14 residues. In DNA form, the CDR3 reads TGTGCCAGCATGGGGACCGCGAACACCGGGGAGCTGTTTTTT. It is translated as CASMGTANTGELFF.

This chain links TRBV7-3 with TRBJ1-6, with D uncertain. Germline values: CDR1 SGHTA, CDR2 FQGTGA. Deletions cut 6 bases from V and 9 bases from J, with 15 bases between. The CDR3 is 14 residues long. CDR3 region: CASSIDPGISPLHF. The CDR3 DNA follows: TGTGCCAGCAGTATTGATCCCGGTATTTCACCCCTCCACTTT.

The sample holds many counts of this clonotype. The V and J genes are TRBV27 and TRBJ1-6; D gene unclear. V gave up 3 bases and J gave up 8 bases, with 5 bases separating them. CDR1 is MNHEY, CDR2 SMNVEV, per germline (reference sequence). The CDR3 length is 12 residues. The CDR3 sequence is CASSFRDSPLHF. CDR3 sequence (DNA): TGTGCCAGCAGTTTTAGGGATTCACCCCTCCACTTT.

In this sample, this clonotype turned up many times. The chain employs TRBV5-5 and TRBJ1-1; D is ambiguous. CDR3 length: 14 amino acids. Germline values: CDR1 SGHKS, CDR2 YYEKEE (reference sequence). Trimming took off 0 bases at V and 5 bases at J, with 11 bases between the two ends. The CDR3 DNA is TGTGCCAGCAGCTTGGGGGTCCCGACAACTGAAGCTTTCTTT. Amino acids: CASSLGVPTTEAFF.

The chain uses TRBV19 and TRBJ1-2, with D possibly matching TRBD1 (6 bases). Germline-derived CDR1 and CDR2 are LNHDA and SQIVND (reference sequence). This CDR3 is built from 18 residues. V shed 4 bases and J shed 0 bases, with 21 bases lying between them. The CDR3 coding sequence is TGTGCCAGTAGTACTTCCGGGGCGGCCAGGGGTTCTAACTATGGCTACACCTTC. It yields the protein CASSTSGAARGSNYGYTF.

The chain couples TRBV10-3 to TRBJ2-7; D might be TRBD2 (6 bases). V gave up 10 bases and J gave up 2 bases, with 15 bases separating them. This CDR3 has 13 residues. Per germline, CDR1 ENHRY and CDR2 SYGVKD. CDR3 loop: CATRREDTYEQYF. DNA for the CDR3: TGTGCCACACGGAGGGAGGATACCTACGAGCAGTACTTC.

This chain connects TRBV10-3 to TRBJ2-7, with a tentative D call TRBD1 (5 bases). CDR3 size: 13 residues. The V gene's germline CDR1 is ENHRY and CDR2 SYGVKD. V lost 4 bases to trimming and J lost 3 bases, with 10 bases between them. The CDR3 is CAISAQGDYEQYV. In nucleotides, the CDR3 is TGTGCCATCAGTGCACAAGGGGACTACGAGCAGTACGTC.

The count of this clonotype is one. This chain connects TRBV19 to TRBJ1-5; possibly TRBD1 for D (5 bases). V lost 5 bases to trimming and J lost 5 bases, with 13 bases between them. Germline V gene sequence: CDR1 LNHDA, CDR2 SQIVND (reference sequence). The length of the CDR3 is 14 residues. As DNA, the CDR3 is TGTGCCAGTAGTGGGGGAGGGTTTGATCAGCCCCAGCATTTT. Translating it yields CASSGGGFDQPQHF.

J is TRBJ2-7 and V is TRBV2; maybe TRBD1 (6 bases). Per germline, CDR1 SNHLY and CDR2 FYNNEI. V was shortened by 5 bases and J by 0 bases, with 11 bases between the two germline ends. This CDR3 contains 14 residues. This CDR3 reads CASSYSTGSYEQYF. As DNA, the CDR3 is TGTGCCAGCAGTTACTCGACAGGCTCCTACGAGCAGTACTTC.

The chain joins TRBV24-1 to TRBJ1-2; no firm D call. The CDR3 has 15 amino acids. Looked up from germline, CDR1 is KGHDR and CDR2 is SFDVKD. Trimming stripped 1 base from V and 9 bases from J, with 17 bases between. CDR3 DNA sequence: TGTGCCACCAGTGATTTAGCAGGTGGCACCGGGAGCTACACCTTC. It specifies CATSDLAGGTGSYTF.

This chain connects TRBV2 to TRBJ2-7; D gene uncertain. The CDR3 sequence is 13 residues long. Germline CDR1 and CDR2: SNHLY and FYNNEI. V lost 6 bases to trimming and J lost 7 bases, with 16 bases between them. In DNA, the CDR3 is TGTGCCAGCAGCCACAGACCGGAAAGGGAGCAGTACTTC. Residues: CASSHRPEREQYF. Looking up the rest from reference TRBV2 and TRBJ2-7 gives the full variable domain: EPEVTQTPSHQVTQMGQEVILRCVPISNHLYFYWYRQILGQKVEFLVSFYNNEISEKSEIFDDQFSVERPDGSNFTLKIRSTKLEDSAMYFCASSHRPEREQYFGPGTRLTVT.

The chain has TRBV2 and TRBJ1-2; TRBD1 agrees at 7 bases. The CDR3 consists of 15 residues. V trimming: 6 bases; J trimming: 0 bases; junction bases outside the gene matches: 7. CDR1 SNHLY and CDR2 FYNNEI come from the germline V gene. The CDR3 sequence is CASSYYGQANYGYTF. DNA for the CDR3: TGTGCCAGCAGCTACTACGGACAGGCTAACTATGGCTACACCTTC.

This clonotype was seen just once. V and J are TRBV25-1 and TRBJ1-3; no clear D gene. V was cut by 1 base and J by 2 bases, with 12 bases left in between. The CDR3 runs to 16 residues. Germline values: CDR1 MGHDK, CDR2 SYGVNS. The DNA of the CDR3 is TGTGCCAGCAGTGAATTGGCCTCGAGCACTGGAAACACCATATATTTT. It codes for CASSELASSTGNTIYF.

The V gene is TRBV25-1, the J gene TRBJ1-2; 9 bases line up with TRBD1. V trimming: 2 bases; J trimming: 7 bases; junction bases outside the gene matches: 11. Germline V gene data show CDR1 as MGHDK and CDR2 as SYGVNS. The CDR3 contains 16 residues. The CDR3 DNA sequence: TGTGCCAGCAGTGAAGGGGACAGGGCCCCCTCGCGTGGCTACACCTTC. This gives the protein CASSEGDRAPSRGYTF.

The chain combines TRBV4-1 with TRBJ2-3, with D maybe TRBD1 (5 bases). Trimming removed 3 bases at V and 3 bases at J, with 10 bases between. From germline, CDR1 is MGHRA and CDR2 YSYEKL. This CDR3 has 14 residues. The CDR3 protein is CASSQTQVTDTQYF. Here the CDR3 DNA reads TGCGCCAGCAGCCAGACACAGGTAACAGATACGCAGTATTTT.

By proportion, this clonotype is medium-sized. The chain combines TRBV12-3 or TRBV12-4 with TRBJ1-2; D possibly corresponds to TRBD1 (5 bases). CDR3 length equals 15 residues. V was cut by 7 bases and J by 8 bases, with 23 bases left in between. The CDR3 region is CASTLFGGKGRGYTF. CDR3 sequence (DNA): TGTGCCAGCACCCTTTTTGGGGGGAAGGGCCGGGGCTACACCTTC.

The chain combines TRBV10-3 with TRBJ2-1; D may be TRBD1 (6 bases). Germline loops: CDR1 ENHRY, CDR2 SYGVKD. The CDR3 totals 11 residues. Trimming pared 8 bases from V and 4 bases from J, leaving 6 bases between. CDR3 sequence reads: CAIQGYNEQFF. In nucleotides, the CDR3 is TGTGCCATCCAGGGGTACAATGAGCAGTTCTTC.

The chain links TRBV24-1 to TRBJ1-5; D not certain. V was pared by 4 bases and J by 4 bases, with 10 bases between. CDR1 and CDR2 (germline): KGHDR, SFDVKD. The CDR3 has 14 residues. CDR3 bases: TGTGCCACCAGTGACACGGACGCGAATCAGCCCCAGCATTTT. It yields the protein CATSDTDANQPQHF.

This clonotype showed up many times. This chain connects TRBV13 to TRBJ2-7; 7 nucleotides line up with TRBD1. The CDR3 contains 13 residues. CDR1 and CDR2 from the germline V gene are PRHDT and FYEKMQ (reference sequence). V was clipped by 3 bases and J by 7 bases; unmatched bases: 6. The CDR3 sequence: CASSLDRSGEQYF. The CDR3 DNA reads TGTGCCAGCAGCTTGGACAGGTCTGGTGAGCAGTACTTC.

This clonotype is medium-sized in the sample. The CDR3 protein is CASSEGVRVSEAFF. In nucleotides, the CDR3 is TGTGCCAGCAGTGAAGGGGTGAGGGTCTCTGAAGCTTTCTTT. This chain uses TRBV2 with TRBJ1-1; D unresolved. V lost 1 base to trimming and J lost 6 bases, with 12 bases between them. Germline V gives CDR1 SNHLY, CDR2 FYNNEI. CDR3 size: 14 residues. Drawing the rest from reference TRBV2 and TRBJ1-1, the complete variable domain is EPEVTQTPSHQVTQMGQEVILRCVPISNHLYFYWYRQILGQKVEFLVSFYNNEISEKSEIFDDQFSVERPDGSNFTLKIRSTKLEDSAMYFCASSEGVRVSEAFFGQGTRLTVV.

The rearrangement uses TRBV7-9 and TRBJ1-6; D is unclear. The CDR3 covers 14 residues. Trimming removed 3 bases at V and 10 bases at J, with 13 bases between. Germline V gene data show CDR1 as SEHNR and CDR2 as FQNEAQ (reference sequence). The CDR3 reads CASSFQLAGSPLHF. CDR3 coding DNA: TGTGCCAGCAGCTTCCAACTCGCGGGGTCACCCCTCCACTTT.

The table lists this clonotype with many counts. The V call is TRBV18, the J call TRBJ2-7; 7 bases map to TRBD1. CDR1 and CDR2 (germline): KGHSH, LQKENI. The length of the CDR3 is 14 residues. Losses at the gene ends were 2 bases for V and 3 bases for J; bases not matched to a gene: 4. CDR3 coding DNA: TGTGCCAGCTCACCAGGACAGGCCCACTACGAGCAGTACTTC. This sequence encodes CASSPGQAHYEQYF.

The genes are TRBV20-1 and TRBJ2-1; no clear D. The V gene lost 3 bases and the J gene lost 0 bases, with 9 bases spanning the gap. The CDR3 runs 14 residues. Germline CDR1 DFQATT, CDR2 SNEGSKA (reference sequence). CDR3 residues: CSASGGNSYNEQFF. CDR3 nucleotide sequence: TGCAGTGCTAGTGGCGGCAACTCCTACAATGAGCAGTTCTTC.

V usage is TRBV4-2 and J usage is TRBJ1-1, with a weak D call TRBD1 (5 bases). V lost 0 bases to trimming and J lost 4 bases, with 9 bases between them. The V gene's germline CDR1 is LGHNA and CDR2 YNFKEQ. The CDR3 sequence is 14 residues long. This CDR3 is CASSQEWGGTEAFF. Written as DNA, the CDR3 is TGTGCCAGCAGCCAAGAATGGGGGGGCACTGAAGCTTTCTTT.

The chain couples TRBV24-1 to TRBJ2-7; 7 bases fit TRBD1. Germline values: CDR1 KGHDR, CDR2 SFDVKD. The CDR3 is made up of 13 amino acids. V was pared by 5 bases and J by 6 bases, with 6 bases of the junction left unmatched. In DNA form, the CDR3 reads TGTGCCACCAGTGCAGGGGGATCGGCCGAGCAGTACTTC. Its protein is CATSAGGSAEQYF.

Details on this clonotype: One end of the junction varies from germline; a read error may be responsible. CDR3 nucleotide sequence: TGCGCCAGCAGCCAGGGGACCCGGGGCCAACCGTACTTC. This encodes CASSQGTRGQPYF. The chain couples TRBV7-9 to TRBJ2-7, with a weak D call TRBD1 (6 bases). This CDR3 is built from 13 residues. Germline loops: CDR1 SEHNR, CDR2 FQNEAQ (reference sequence).